These 18 T cell receptor beta chains were sequenced from one sample in a study of early T cells in non-severe SARS-CoV-2 infection. Each CDR3 protein gets one entry after TCRdb re-called the 5' RACE reads with MiXCR. The data hold under 70,000 distinct CDR3 sequences, with 4.9% observed a single time. The sequencing sample was made of whole blood. These receptor sequences come from an adult who was a healthcare worker with PCR-confirmed SARS-CoV-2 infection or an uninfected control (not recorded which).

This clonotype came up a few times. This rearrangement joins TRBV21-1 to TRBJ1-5. TRBV21-1 is labeled a pseudogene. This CDR3 has 13 amino acids. This CDR3 reads CASSKDLAVPQHF. The CDR3 coding sequence is TGTGCCAGCAGCAAAGATCTGGCGGTGCCCCAGCATTTT.

The chain has TRBV20-1 and TRBJ1-1; possibly TRBD1 for D (5 bases). V was pared by 3 bases and J by 6 bases, with 17 bases between. Germline assignment: CDR1 DFQATT and CDR2 SNEGSKA (reference sequence). This CDR3 has 14 amino acids. The DNA of the CDR3 is TGCAGTGCTAGTCGGGGCCCTCTAGAGTCTGAAGCTTTCTTT. Amino acids: CSASRGPLESEAFF.

The V gene is TRBV6-2 or TRBV6-3, the J gene TRBJ2-7; 10 bases are a match to TRBD2. Losses at the gene ends were 2 bases for V and 4 bases for J; bases not matched to a gene: 17. This CDR3 has 19 residues. Germline V gene sequence: CDR1 MNHEY, CDR2 SVGEGT. The CDR3 nucleotides read TGTGCCAGCAGTTACCCCGCGCTTATGTCAGCGGGAGGGCTATACGAGCAGTACTTC. Translating gives CASSYPALMSAGGLYEQYF.

This clonotype was detected only a few times. The chain recombines TRBV20-1 with TRBJ2-7; 9 nucleotides align to TRBD2. The CDR3 spans 15 residues. The junction had 7 bases not matched to a gene; V was cut back by 1 base and J by 3 bases. The V gene's germline CDR1 is DFQATT and CDR2 SNEGSKA (reference sequence). The CDR3 region is CSARARASGIYEQYF. CDR3 in DNA: TGCAGTGCTAGAGCTCGAGCTAGCGGGATCTACGAGCAGTACTTC.

In its sample, this clonotype was seen many times. The chain combines TRBV11-3 with TRBJ2-3; possibly TRBD2 for D (6 bases). Trimming left V 5 bases short and J 3 bases short, with 12 bases between. The CDR3 runs to 14 residues. CDR1 is SGHNT, CDR2 YENEEA, per germline. The CDR3 bases are TGTGCCAGCAGCCAACGGGGAGGTACAGATACGCAGTATTTT. Protein: CASSQRGGTDTQYF.

In this sample, this clonotype turned up many times. The rearrangement links TRBV13 to TRBJ1-1, with 8 bases aligning to TRBD1. There are 15 residues in the CDR3. Germline loops: CDR1 PRHDT, CDR2 FYEKMQ (reference sequence). Germline trimming cut 5 bases from V and 3 bases from J; bases unmatched to any gene: 8. CDR3 bases: TGTGCCAGCAGCGCGTTCCACAGGGGGTACACTGAAGCTTTCTTT. Translated, it gives CASSAFHRGYTEAFF.

The table lists this clonotype with many counts. The J gene is TRBJ2-1, the V gene TRBV19, with TRBD1 identical over 12 bases. Germline values: CDR1 LNHDA, CDR2 SQIVND (reference sequence). There are 15 residues in the CDR3. After removal of 5 bases from V and 4 bases from J, the junction contained 3 bases not matched to a gene. The CDR3 coding sequence is TGTGCCAGTAGTGTGGGACAGGGGGCTTACAATGAGCAGTTCTTC. Protein: CASSVGQGAYNEQFF.

This clonotype was counted ten times or more. The chain combines TRBV7-9 with TRBJ2-7; possibly TRBD2 for D (6 bases). Trimming took off 5 bases at V and 2 bases at J, with 28 bases between the two ends. The germline gives CDR1 SEHNR, CDR2 FQNEAQ (reference sequence). The CDR3 spans 19 residues. This chain's CDR3 is CASSPPRRGPFSRPYEQYF. The CDR3 DNA reads TGTGCCAGCAGCCCCCCTCGGCGGGGCCCCTTTTCTCGGCCCTACGAGCAGTACTTC.

The V gene is TRBV4-2, the J gene TRBJ2-1; D may be TRBD2 (6 bases). V shed 3 bases and J shed 6 bases, with 9 bases lying between them. Germline V CDR1 and CDR2: LGHNA, YNFKEQ. CDR3 length: 13 residues. CDR3 coding DNA: TGTGCCAGCAGCCACCTGCGGGGCAATGAGCAGTTCTTC. This codes for CASSHLRGNEQFF.

This clonotype was seen ten or more times. The chain has TRBV20-1 and TRBJ2-3; TRBD1 aligns across 9 bases. V shed 4 bases and J 2 bases; nucleotides not matched to a gene: 13. Looked up from germline, CDR1 is DFQATT and CDR2 is SNEGSKA (reference sequence). The CDR3 length is 17 residues. The CDR3 is CSATILRQGEDTDTQYF. The CDR3, as DNA: TGCAGTGCTACCATTCTCCGACAGGGGGAGGACACAGATACGCAGTATTTT.

This clonotype was detected many times. At one of its ends the junction is not consistent with the germline gene, which may arise from a read error. The rearrangement uses TRBV6-1 and TRBJ2-2, with 9 bases that match TRBD1. Germline values: CDR1 MNHNS, CDR2 SASEGT. The CDR3 sequence is 14 residues long. This CDR3 is CASRGQGNAGELFF. CDR3 bases: TGTGCCAGCAGAGGACAGGGGAACGCCGGGGAGCTGTTTTTT.

This clonotype was observed at least ten times. The chain employs TRBV6-5 and TRBJ1-1, with D uncertain. Germline CDR1 reads MNHEY; CDR2 reads SVGAGI. Between the trimmed V and J ends, which lost 6 bases and 1 base, there was a span of 9 bases. The CDR3 loop spans 13 amino acids. The CDR3 DNA reads TGTGCCAGCAGGGCTGTTCCGAACACTGAAGCTTTCTTT. As protein: CASRAVPNTEAFF.

This clonotype was detected only a few times. The rearrangement links TRBV5-4 to TRBJ2-3, with 15 bases identical to TRBD2. CDR3 length: 16 amino acids. V lost 4 bases to trimming and J lost 3 bases; unmatched junction nucleotides: 3. Germline CDR1 reads SGHNT; CDR2 reads YYREEE (reference sequence). DNA of the CDR3: TGTGCCAGCAGCATCGGACTAGCGGGAGGGACAGATACGCAGTATTTT. It yields the protein CASSIGLAGGTDTQYF.

This clonotype has only a few counts. The chain combines TRBV27 with TRBJ2-7, with 7 bases that match TRBD1. The CDR3 has 13 amino acids. CDR1 and CDR2 (germline): MNHEY, SMNVEV (reference sequence). V lost 5 bases, J lost 5 bases, and 6 bases stayed unmatched. The chain's CDR3 is CASSLQGSHEQYF. CDR3 DNA sequence: TGTGCCAGCAGTCTACAGGGGTCCCACGAGCAGTACTTC.

V is TRBV3-2 and J is TRBJ1-1; no DNA check was done on the table's D call, TRBD1. TRBV3-2 is an annotated pseudogene. This CDR3 is 16 amino acids long. The CDR3 loop is CASSPDPTTGPTEAFF. As DNA, the CDR3 is TGTGCCAGCAGCCCAGACCCCACGACAGGGCCCACTGAAGCTTTCTTT.

This chain connects TRBV10-3 to TRBJ2-3; maybe TRBD1 (6 bases). The CDR3 sequence is 13 residues long. Trimming removed 11 bases from V and 1 base from J, with 13 bases in between. Germline CDR1 and CDR2: ENHRY and SYGVKD. CDR3 protein: CAVRDIGTDTQYF. CDR3 bases: TGTGCCGTCCGGGACATTGGCACAGATACGCAGTATTTT.

Many counts were recorded for this clonotype. This chain connects TRBV5-1 to TRBJ2-3, with a possible D match to TRBD2 (6 bases). Germline CDR1 reads SGHRS; CDR2 reads YFSETQ. The CDR3 covers 13 residues. Trimming took 5 bases from V and 3 from J, leaving 10 bases between them. Here the CDR3 DNA reads TGCGCCAGCAGACTAGCTTCGACAGATACGCAGTATTTT. It translates to CASRLASTDTQYF.

This clonotype has a handful of counts. CDR3 nucleotides: TGTGCCAGCAGCGCGCGGGACAGGGATCATTACTCTGGAAACACCATATATTTT. As protein: CASSARDRDHYSGNTIYF. The V call is TRBV9, the J call TRBJ1-3; 9 bases line up with TRBD1. The germline gives CDR1 SGDLS, CDR2 YYNGEE. This CDR3 spans 18 amino acids. V shed 3 bases and J 0 bases; nucleotides not matched to a gene: 10.